This is a list of T cell receptor beta chains from one sample in a study of OX40 agonist ivuxolimab in advanced cancers. Clones were read by immunoSEQ multiplex PCR, and TCRdb kept only the in-frame ones, dropping some. The repertoire holds around 83,000 clones, with 70% to 85% as singletons. This specimen consisted of CD4+ or CD8+ T cells sorted from blood, obtained in a trial of the OX40 agonist ivuxolimab. These receptors all stem from an adult with an advanced solid tumor such as melanoma, head and neck, liver or kidney cancer. Both conserved end residues are part of each CDR3. The order of the fields is J gene, D gene, clone size, V gene, CDR3 protein, CDR3 DNA. D genes are given only for firm matches. Expanded clones are given a class, and other clones once, few, many or no size at all.

TRBJ2-1	TRBD1	.	TRBV9	CASSETGDPYNEQFF	TGTGCCAGCAGCGAGACAGGGGACCCCTACAATGAGCAGTTCTTC
TRBJ1-4	.	.	TRBV2	CASMLEATNEKLFF	TGTGCCAGCATGTTGGAAGCAACTAATGAAAAACTGTTTTTT
TRBJ2-7	.	.	TRBV5-5	CASSPTSAYEQYF	TGTGCCAGCAGCCCGACATCTGCCTACGAGCAGTACTTC
TRBJ1-1	.	.	TRBV7-8	CASSPTRDTEAFF	TGTGCCAGCAGCCCCACCCGGGACACTGAAGCTTTCTTT
TRBJ1-6	.	.	TRBV7-2	CASRPSTGNSPLHF	TGTGCCAGCAGGCCTAGTACCGGTAATTCACCCCTCCACTTT
TRBJ2-5	.	once	TRBV7-8	CASSLDRQYQETQYF	TGTGCCAGCAGCTTAGACAGACAGTACCAAGAGACCCAGTACTTC
TRBJ2-7	.	.	TRBV30	CAWSVMGTTYEQYF	TGTGCCTGGAGTGTAATGGGGACAACCTACGAGCAGTACTTC
TRBJ2-7	TRBD2	.	TRBV7-2	CASSLGGGSGYEQYF	TGTGCCAGCAGCTTAGGGGGCGGGAGTGGGTACGAGCAGTACTTC
TRBJ2-2	.	.	TRBV14	CASSPLGNTGELFF	TGTGCCAGCAGCCCTCTAGGGAACACCGGGGAGCTGTTTTTT
TRBJ2-3	.	.	TRBV7-2	CASSLALNTQYF	TGTGCCAGCAGCTTAGCGTTGAATACGCAGTATTTT
TRBJ1-1	.	.	TRBV11-2	CASSLEAGWNTEAFF	TGTGCCAGCAGCTTAGAGGCAGGGTGGAACACTGAAGCTTTCTTT
TRBJ1-1	.	.	TRBV2	CASSVGRGNTEAFF	TGTGCCAGCAGTGTTGGCAGGGGGAACACTGAAGCTTTCTTT
TRBJ2-1	.	.	TRBV5-6	CATGRGGYYNEQFF	TGTGCCACGGGCAGGGGCGGTTACTACAATGAGCAGTTCTTC
TRBJ2-3	.	.	TRBV5-1	CASSQILGQRADTQYF	TGCGCCAGCAGCCAGATCTTAGGACAGAGGGCAGATACGCAGTATTTT
TRBJ2-7	.	few	TRBV18	CASSRSLGDEQYF	TGTGCCAGCTCACGATCCTTGGGGGACGAGCAGTACTTC
TRBJ2-7	TRBD2	.	TRBV5-4	CASSLVASGGLKPITYEQYF	TGTGCCAGCAGCTTGGTTGCTAGCGGGGGCCTAAAGCCAATTACCTACGAGCAGTACTTC
TRBJ1-5	.	once	TRBV7-2	CASSSGNQPQHF	TGTGCCAGCAGCTCTGGCAATCAGCCCCAGCATTTT
TRBJ1-2	.	.	TRBV7-2	CASSLDGGTGGYTF	TGTGCCAGCAGCTTAGACGGGGGGACGGGAGGCTACACCTTC
TRBJ2-5	.	.	TRBV7-3	CASSPSGALGETQYF	TGTGCCAGCAGCCCCTCAGGGGCCCTGGGTGAGACCCAGTACTTC
TRBJ2-2	.	few	TRBV6-1	CASSRTGVDTGELFF	TGTGCCAGCTCGAGGACGGGAGTGGACACCGGGGAGCTGTTTTTT
TRBJ1-1	.	.	TRBV7-8	CASSSPGVGANF	TGTGCCAGCAGCTCGCCGGGAGTTGGCGCTAACTTT
TRBJ1-1	.	.	TRBV30	CAWSVLQGSAFF	TGTGCCTGGAGTGTCCTACAGGGTTCGGCTTTCTTT
TRBJ1-1	.	.	TRBV27	CASSLMVRGKGAAEAFF	TGTGCCAGCAGTTTAATGGTCAGGGGAAAGGGAGCCGCTGAAGCTTTCTTT
TRBJ1-3	TRBD1	.	TRBV6-6	CASRRTGRSSGNTIYF	TGTGCCAGCCGAAGGACAGGGAGAAGCTCTGGAAACACCATATATTTT
TRBJ1-2	.	.	TRBV4-1	CASSQDEGRASYGYTF	TGCGCCAGCAGCCAAGATGAAGGGCGGGCGTCCTATGGCTACACCTTC
TRBJ2-2	TRBD2	once	TRBV2	CASLYSGANTGELFF	TGTGCCAGCCTCTATAGCGGGGCGAACACCGGGGAGCTGTTTTTT
TRBJ1-2	.	.	TRBV29-1	CSDRDRVGYTF	TGCAGCGACCGGGACCGGGTGGGCTACACCTTC
TRBJ1-1	.	.	TRBV11-3	CASSLEGDTEAFF	TGTGCCAGCAGCTTAGAAGGGGACACTGAAGCTTTCTTT
TRBJ1-2	.	.	TRBV7-6	CASSSRRRGEGYTF	TGTGCCAGCAGCTCCCGCCGAAGGGGCGAAGGCTACACCTTC
TRBJ2-2	.	once	TRBV6-5	CASSRNTGELFF	TGTGCCAGCAGCCGGAACACCGGGGAGCTGTTTTTT
TRBJ2-1	.	.	TRBV5-8	CASSLTANEQFF	TGTGCCAGCAGCTTGACAGCCAATGAGCAGTTCTTC
TRBJ2-1	TRBD2	few	TRBV11-2	CASSLAAGFGNEQFF	TGTGCCAGCAGCTTAGCAGCGGGGTTTGGTAATGAGCAGTTCTTC
TRBJ1-6	.	.	TRBV9	CASSVGTGGSSPLHF	TGTGCCAGCAGCGTAGGTACGGGGGGGAGTTCACCCCTCCACTTT
TRBJ2-5	TRBD2	.	TRBV4-2	CASSQDLRRWGGQETQYF	TGTGCCAGCAGCCAAGATCTCCGTAGGTGGGGGGGCCAAGAGACCCAGTACTTC
TRBJ1-1	TRBD1	.	TRBV5-1	CASSRGQGTLNTEAFF	TGCGCCAGCAGCAGGGGACAGGGGACTCTGAACACTGAAGCTTTCTTT
TRBJ2-2	TRBD1	.	TRBV19	CASSQTGQFANTGELFF	TGTGCCAGTAGTCAAACGGGACAGTTCGCGAACACCGGGGAGCTGTTTTTT